This TCR beta chain derives from a study of metastatic and nonmetastatic thyroid tumors. Study-level information: Comparative analysis of repertoires was undertaken across blood and tumor or nodule tissue obtained from malignant and benign thyroid patients. Whole-study findings and limits: Benign nodules reportedly had significantly lower TCR beta diversity than malignant thyroid tumors in blood and tumor.

Germline values: CDR1 SGHDT, CDR2 YYEEEE. The CDR3 loop spans 15 amino acids. Trimming removed 0 bases from V and 3 bases from J, with 9 bases in between. In the authors' methods: Building a distant-metastasis classifier for papillary thyroid cancer drew on CDR3 differences across clinicopathological groups. TCRdb re-called the PCR reads through MiXCR. The V and J calls come from TCRdb's annotation, not from the publication. The sample has about 32,000 clones, roughly a fifth seen once. There were no patients who had received any treatment before thyroid surgery. As concerns this clone: Its matching antigen is unknown.

This sequence was found in a female donor with papillary thyroid cancer or a benign thyroid nodule (not recorded which). Some clones in this sample may be carry-over from other donors' samples. V is TRBV5-6 and J is TRBJ2-2; D ambiguous. The sequencing input was blood. The CDR3, as DNA: TGTGCCAGCAGCTTGGTGGCAGATCACACCGGGGAGCTGTTTTTT. Translating gives CASSLVADHTGELFF.